These 7 T cell receptor beta chains were sequenced from one sample in a study of siplizumab effects on memory and regulatory T cells. TCRdb's copy holds only in-frame clones and misses some; the assay was immunoSEQ multiplex PCR. The sample records some 100,000 clones, 92% being singletons. The source material was Tregs sorted from blood. The source is a human donor in good health.

The V call is TRBV29-1, the J call TRBJ2-1; 8 nucleotides match TRBD1. Germline V gene data show CDR1 as SQVTM and CDR2 as ANQGSEA. The CDR3 consists of 14 residues. The DNA for the CDR3 is TGCACCGTGAGTGGGACAGGACTTTACAATGAGCAGTTCTTC. It translates to CTVSGTGLYNEQFF.

This chain uses TRBV5-1 with TRBJ2-5, with TRBD2 matching 11 bases. The J segment lost 3 bases and the V segment lost 4 bases, leaving 5 bases of the junction unmatched. Per the germline V gene, CDR1 is SGHRS and CDR2 is YFSETQ. The CDR3 has 15 amino acids. CDR3 residues: CASSALAGDKETQYF. The DNA of the CDR3 is TGCGCCAGCAGCGCACTAGCGGGGGACAAAGAGACCCAGTACTTC.

In this sample, this clone turned up once. The chain couples TRBV7-3 to TRBJ2-1; the D is unclear. Germline loops: CDR1 SGHTA, CDR2 FQGTGA. The V end lost 1 base, the J end lost 9 bases, and 7 bases lay between the germline ends. The CDR3 sequence is 12 residues long. In DNA, the CDR3 is TGTGCCAGCAGCTTAAAGACGGGTGAGCAGTTCTTC. Its protein product is CASSLKTGEQFF.

V and J are TRBV28 and TRBJ1-6; weak D call: TRBD1 (5 bases). V was shortened by 2 bases and J by 10 bases, with 12 bases between the two germline ends. This CDR3 is built from 14 residues. The germline gives CDR1 MDHEN, CDR2 SYDVKM. Here the CDR3 reads CASSLVGGGSPLHF. The CDR3 DNA reads TGTGCCAGCAGTTTAGTGGGGGGAGGATCACCCCTCCACTTT.

The chain recombines TRBV7-2 with TRBJ2-1; unclear D gene. Germline V gene sequence: CDR1 SGHTA, CDR2 FQGNSA. Trimming cost V 4 bases and J 9 bases, with 13 bases left between them. The CDR3 has 13 amino acids. DNA for the CDR3: TGTGCCAGCAGCTACGCCCCCCGGCTTGAGCAGTTCTTC. As protein: CASSYAPRLEQFF. The variable domain in full, with the rest retrieved from reference TRBV7-2 and TRBJ2-1, is GAGVSQSPSNKVTEKGKDVELRCDPISGHTALYWYRQSLGQGLEFLIYFQGNSAPDKSGLPSDRFSAERTGGSVSTLTIQRTQQEDSAVYLCASSYAPRLEQFFGPGTRLTVL.

A few counts support this clone. The chain links TRBV12-5 to TRBJ2-2, with 11 bases lining up with TRBD2. This CDR3 has 15 residues. Germline values: CDR1 LGHNT, CDR2 FRNRAP. With 7 bases clipped from V and 5 bases from J, the junction kept 6 bases outside the gene matches. The CDR3: CASDPGTSGTGELFF. The CDR3 region has the DNA TGTGCTAGTGACCCCGGGACTAGCGGAACCGGGGAGCTGTTTTTT.

This chain joins TRBV11-2 and TRBJ2-5; D is ambiguous. CDR3 size: 15 residues. Trimming shortened V by 3 bases and J by 2 bases, and 13 bases separated the two germline ends. Germline V gene data show CDR1 as SGHAT and CDR2 as FQNNGV. Here the CDR3 DNA reads TGTGCCAGCAGCTTGGACGGACGTTCTCAAGAGACCCAGTACTTC. Protein sequence: CASSLDGRSQETQYF.